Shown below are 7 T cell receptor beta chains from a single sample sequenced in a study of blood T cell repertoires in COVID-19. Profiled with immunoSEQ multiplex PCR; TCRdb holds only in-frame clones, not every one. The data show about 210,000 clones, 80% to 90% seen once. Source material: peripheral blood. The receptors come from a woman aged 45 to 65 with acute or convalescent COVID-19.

The CDR3 loop reads CASSITAGNTEAFF. As DNA, the CDR3 is TGCGCCAGCAGCATTACCGCCGGGAACACTGAAGCTTTCTTT. The chain combines TRBV5-1 with TRBJ1-1; D remains unclear. The germline V gene encodes CDR1 SGHRS and CDR2 YFSETQ. CDR3 size: 14 residues. V was clipped by 4 bases and J by 1 base, with 11 bases between them.

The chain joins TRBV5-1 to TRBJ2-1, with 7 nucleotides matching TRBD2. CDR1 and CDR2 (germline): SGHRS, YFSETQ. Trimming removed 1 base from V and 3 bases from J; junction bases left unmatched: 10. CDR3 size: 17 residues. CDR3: CASSLMAVAGGYNEQFF. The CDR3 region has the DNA TGCGCCAGCAGCTTGATGGCAGTAGCGGGCGGCTACAATGAGCAGTTCTTC. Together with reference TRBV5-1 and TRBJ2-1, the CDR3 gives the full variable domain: KAGVTQTPRYLIKTRGQQVTLSCSPISGHRSVSWYQQTPGQGLQFLFEYFSETQRNKGNFPGRFSGRQFSNSRSEMNVSTLELGDSALYLCASSLMAVAGGYNEQFFGPGTRLTVL.

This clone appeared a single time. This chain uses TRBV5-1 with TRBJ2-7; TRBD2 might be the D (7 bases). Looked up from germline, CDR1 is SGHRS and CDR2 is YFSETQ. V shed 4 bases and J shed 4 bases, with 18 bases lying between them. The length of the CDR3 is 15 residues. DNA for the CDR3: TGCGCCAGCAGCACGGGGGGCGCAGCTAGGTACGAGCAGTACTTC. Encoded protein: CASSTGGAARYEQYF.

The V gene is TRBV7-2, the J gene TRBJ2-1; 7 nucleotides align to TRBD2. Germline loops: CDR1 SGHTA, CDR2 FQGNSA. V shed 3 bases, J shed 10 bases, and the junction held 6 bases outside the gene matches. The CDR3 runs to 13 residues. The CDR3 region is CASSFIPSGEQFF. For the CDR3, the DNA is TGTGCCAGCAGCTTCATTCCTAGCGGCGAGCAGTTCTTC.

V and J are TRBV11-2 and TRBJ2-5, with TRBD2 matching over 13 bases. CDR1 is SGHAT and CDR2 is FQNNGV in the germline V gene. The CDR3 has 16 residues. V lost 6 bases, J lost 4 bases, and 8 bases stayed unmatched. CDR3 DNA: TGTGCCAGCAGTTGGGGACTAGCGGGATCAGGAGAGACCCAGTACTTC. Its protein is CASSWGLAGSGETQYF.

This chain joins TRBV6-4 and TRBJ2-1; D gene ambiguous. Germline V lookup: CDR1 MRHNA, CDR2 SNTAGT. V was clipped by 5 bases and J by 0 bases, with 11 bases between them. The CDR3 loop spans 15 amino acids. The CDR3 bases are TGTGCCAGCAGTATCCTACCGAGCTCCTACAATGAGCAGTTCTTC. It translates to CASSILPSSYNEQFF.

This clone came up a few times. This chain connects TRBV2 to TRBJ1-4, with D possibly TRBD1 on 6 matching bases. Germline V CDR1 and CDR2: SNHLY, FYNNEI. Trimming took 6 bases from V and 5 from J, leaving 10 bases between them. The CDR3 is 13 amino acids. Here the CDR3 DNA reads TGTGCCAGCAGCGGGACAAAGAATGAAAAACTGTTTTTT. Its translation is CASSGTKNEKLFF.